The TCR beta chain under discussion was sequenced for a study of vaccination effects on CD4 cells after COVID-19. A remark on this clone: Its specificity is not known.

V dropped 4 bases and J dropped 6; count of bases not matched to a gene: 8. From germline, CDR1 is SGHDN and CDR2 FVKESK. The length of the CDR3 is 15 residues. The culture ran for approximately nine days before CD4+ T cells were isolated. The cohort was immunized with two doses of either the BNT162b2 or mRNA-1273 vaccine. Prior SARS-CoV-2 infection was absent in the vaccine recipients, as shown by negative nucleocapsid antibodies. Some clones are missing from TCRdb's copy, which holds only in-frame ones; the method was immunoSEQ multiplex PCR. The data show 50,000 to 80,000 clones, around 80% seen once.

This TCR was recovered from a human donor who received a COVID-19 vaccine. The rearrangement uses TRBV14 and TRBJ2-2; 7 bases match TRBD2. This specimen was CD4+ T cells from PBMCs cultured without peptide, taken after COVID-19 vaccination. The CDR3 is CASSPSGRGSGELFF. The CDR3 DNA follows: TGTGCCAGCAGCCCGAGTGGGAGGGGCTCCGGGGAGCTGTTTTTT. The whole variable domain, remainder taken from reference TRBV14 and TRBJ2-2, is EAGVTQFPSHSVIEKGQTVTLRCDPISGHDNLYWYRRVMGKEIKFLLHFVKESKQDESGMPNNRFLAERTGGTYSTLKVQPAELEDSGVYFCASSPSGRGSGELFFGEGSRLTVL.